What follows is one TCR beta chain and its context. The target antigen is unknown. The entry originates in a study of vaccination and CD4 T cells after COVID-19. Regarding treatment: roughly 10-day PBMC culture with coronavirus spike peptide pools or control peptides (ViraFEST assay). CD4+ T cells of the unexposed donor were collected before the COVID-19 pandemic (2011-2018). Cultures of PBMCs, around 1.8 million per well, were set up with about 10 IU/ml IL-2 and around 9.8 ug/ml peptide pools. Trimming stripped 8 bases from V and 4 bases from J, with 17 bases between. This CDR3 comprises 15 residues. CDR1 and CDR2 from the germline V gene are SGHTA and FQGNSA. The Oncomine TCR Beta short-read assay was applied to DNA of cultured CD4+ T cells. Each CDR3 protein gets one entry after TCRdb re-called the PCR reads with MiXCR. Among around 8,000 distinct CDR3 sequences listed, around 39% were seen once.

The rearrangement joins TRBV7-2 to TRBJ2-2, with D perhaps TRBD2 (6 bases). The sequencing sample was made of CD4+ T cells from blood, cultured in vitro. The receptor was isolated from a human donor in good health. CDR3 bases: TGTGCCAGCGGGGGGTACTACTCCCTCACCGGGGAGCTGTTTTTT. This gives the protein CASGGYYSLTGELFF.